This is a list of T cell receptor beta chains from one sample in a study of tumor-infiltrating lymphocytes in primary liver carcinoma. MiXCR, applied by TCRdb to the multiplex PCR reads, yields one record per CDR3 protein. Of roughly 40,000 distinct CDR3 sequences listed, roughly 80% are singletons. The source material was tumor-adjacent normal liver tissue. These receptors all come from a woman in her twenties or thirties with primary liver carcinoma and hepatitis B virus infection. Both conserved end residues are part of each CDR3. D genes are given only for firm matches. Clone size is given for some rows only: seen once, a few or many times, or a class if the clone is expanded.

TRBJ1-1 | many | TRBV28 | NA | TGTGCCAGCACCTTGACAGGGAACACTGAAGCTTTCTTT | CASTLTGNTEAFF
TRBJ2-3 | NA | TRBV7-9 | NA | TGTCCCAGCAGCTCGGGGCGAGGGATTAGCACAGATACGCAGTATTTT | CPSSSGRGISTDTQYF
TRBJ2-7 | NA | TRBV6-1 | TRBD1 | TGTGCCAGAACACCTGGACAGGGTGGCTACGAGCAGTACTTC | CARTPGQGGYEQYF
TRBJ2-6 | NA | TRBV6-5 | NA | TGTGCCAGCCGTTACGTCCAGTCTAGTTCTGGGGCCAACGTCCTGACTTTC | CASRYVQSSSGANVLTF
TRBJ1-4 | once | TRBV4-1 | NA | TGCGCCAGGAGCCTCGGCAGGGTGGGAAGTGAAAAACTGGTTTTT | CARSLGRVGSEKLVF
TRBJ1-6 | NA | TRBV12-3/TRBV12-4 | NA | TGTGCCAGCAGCTTTGGGAGGGCTCCCCTCCACTTT | CASSFGRAPLHF
TRBJ2-7 | NA | TRBV6-1 | NA | TGTGCCTGCAGTGAAGTCAGGACAGAGTCCTACGAGCAGTACTTC | CACSEVRTESYEQYF
TRBJ2-7 | NA | TRBV11-1 | NA | TGTGTCAGCAGCTTAGGATACCTCCGTGAGCAGTGCTTC | CVSSLGYLREQCF
TRBJ2-1 | NA | TRBV6-1 | NA | TGTGCCAGCCTACCCTCAGACGGGGGATACTATGAGCAGCTCTTC | CASLPSDGGYYEQLF
TRBJ2-3 | NA | TRBV7-2 | TRBD2 | TGTGCCAGCAGCTTAGTAAGCGGGATTAGCACAGATACGCAGTATTTT | CASSLVSGISTDTQYF
TRBJ2-7 | once | TRBV11-2 | NA | TGTGCCAGCAAAAGGGGTGGCCGGGCCGAGCAGTACTTC | CASKRGGRAEQYF
TRBJ2-1 | NA | TRBV6-5 | NA | TGTGCCAACACTCCGACCCACTCCGGGTTCAAGGGGGACAATGAGCAGTTCTTC | CANTPTHSGFKGDNEQFF
TRBJ2-2 | NA | TRBV4-3 | NA | TGCGCCAGCAGCCAAGCCGCAGGGGTTGCCTGGGAGCTGTTTTTT | CASSQAAGVAWELFF
TRBJ2-5 | NA | TRBV7-9 | NA | TGTGCCAGCAGCTTTGAAGAGTCGAGAGAGACCCAGTACTTC | CASSFEESRETQYF
TRBJ1-1 | NA | TRBV11-1 | TRBD1 | TGTGCCAGCAGCTCAACCGGGACAGTGAACGCTGAAGCTTTCTTT | CASSSTGTVNAEAFF
TRBJ2-3 | NA | TRBV24-1 | NA | TGTGCCACCAGTGATTTCCGAGGAATGGGGGCAGGTACGCAGTATTTT | CATSDFRGMGAGTQYF
TRBJ2-7 | NA | TRBV4-2 | NA | TGTACCAGCAGCCAAGATCGGAACGAGCAGTACTTC | CTSSQDRNEQYF
TRBJ2-5 | NA | TRBV6-6 | NA | TGTGTCAGCATGCTCCGGAACAACCAAGAGACCCAGTACTTC | CVSMLRNNQETQYF
TRBJ1-6 | NA | TRBV11-3 | NA | TGTGACAGCAGCTTACAGGGAGGTTCAACCCTCCACTTT | CDSSLQGGSTLHF
TRBJ1-1 | NA | TRBV19 | TRBD1 | TGTGCTAGTAGTGCCGAGTCTGCACAGGGGTACAAGGAAGCTTTCTTT | CASSAESAQGYKEAFF
TRBJ2-6 | few | TRBV7-2 | NA | TGTGCCAGCAGCCCGCCGATCTCTGGGGCCAACGTCCTGACTTTC | CASSPPISGANVLTF
TRBJ2-1 | NA | TRBV11-2 | NA | TGTGCCAGTAGCCTCGGGTGGACGTCGAATGAGCGGTTCTTC | CASSLGWTSNERFF
TRBJ2-7 | NA | TRBV4-1 | TRBD1 | TGCGCCAGCAGGCGATCGGACAGGGGCACTTCCTACGAGCAGTACTTC | CASRRSDRGTSYEQYF
TRBJ1-5 | NA | TRBV6-1 | NA | TGTGCCAGCAGTGGTCTTACAGGGTGGCAGCCCAAGGATTTT | CASSGLTGWQPKDF
TRBJ2-1 | many | TRBV12-3/TRBV12-4 | NA | TGTGCCAGCAGCTTGATGTTAAGCGAGCAGTTCTTC | CASSLMLSEQFF
TRBJ2-5 | many | TRBV4-2 | TRBD2 | TGTGCCAGCAGCCCACCTAGCGGGACCCTTCAAGAGACCCAGTACTTC | CASSPPSGTLQETQYF
TRBJ2-7 | NA | TRBV11-2 | NA | TGTGCCAGCAGCTTAGACGGGGCAGGGCGCTACGAGCAGTGCTTC | CASSLDGAGRYEQCF